One sample yielded the 3 T cell receptor beta chains listed below, sequenced in a study of T cell repertoires in cytomegalovirus infection. TCRdb fed the reads into MiXCR, producing one record per CDR3 protein. The sample lists approximately 750,000 distinct CDR3 sequences; 35% to 45% were seen once. The sample was PBMCs. The receptor source for this set is a human donor in good health (CMV status not recorded). Some clones in this sample may be carry-over from other donors' samples.

This clonotype was detected only a few times. The V and J genes are TRBV6-1 and TRBJ1-5; no clear D. Trimming stripped 5 bases from V and 6 bases from J, with 11 bases between. Germline-derived CDR1 and CDR2 are MNHNS and SASEGT. This CDR3 comprises 13 residues. CDR3: CASSKRVGQPQHF. The CDR3 DNA follows: TGTGCCAGCAGTAAGAGGGTGGGTCAGCCCCAGCATTTT.

This clonotype was counted a few times. The chain has TRBV20-1 and TRBJ2-1, with 13 bases that match TRBD2. The CDR3 sequence is 14 residues long. The V segment lost 6 bases and the J segment 3 bases; nucleotides outside the gene matches: 2. The germline V gene encodes CDR1 DFQATT and CDR2 SNEGSKA (reference sequence). The CDR3 DNA reads as TGCAGTGCGGGACTAGCGGGGCTCTACAATGAGCAGTTCTTC. It is translated as CSAGLAGLYNEQFF.

J is TRBJ2-3 and V is TRBV6-1; D call uncertain. Deletions cut 1 base from V and 2 bases from J, with 13 bases between. This CDR3 comprises 16 residues. CDR1 is MNHNS and CDR2 is SASEGT in the germline V gene. Here the CDR3 reads CASSEDTITYTDTQYF. CDR3 nucleotide sequence: TGTGCCAGCAGTGAAGACACAATAACGTACACAGATACGCAGTATTTT.